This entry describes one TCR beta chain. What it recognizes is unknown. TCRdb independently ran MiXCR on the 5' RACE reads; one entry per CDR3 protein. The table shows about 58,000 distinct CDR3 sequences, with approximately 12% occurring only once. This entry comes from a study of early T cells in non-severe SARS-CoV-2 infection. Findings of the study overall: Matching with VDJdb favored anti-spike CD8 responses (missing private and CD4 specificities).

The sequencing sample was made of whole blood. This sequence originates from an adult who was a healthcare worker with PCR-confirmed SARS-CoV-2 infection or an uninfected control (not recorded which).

The CDR3 protein is CASSLGERKAYEQYF. CDR3 DNA sequence: TGTGCCAGCAGCTTAGGGGAAAGGAAAGCCTACGAGCAGTACTTC. The chain carries TRBV7-9 and TRBJ2-7; D gene uncertain. Germline V gene lookup returns CDR1 SEHNR and CDR2 FQNEAQ (reference sequence). This CDR3 has 15 amino acids. The V end lost 1 base, the J end lost 2 bases, and 12 bases lay between the germline ends.